The present T cell receptor beta chain was sequenced within a study of T cells after yellow fever vaccination (dated by TCRdb to 2018 to 2020). Context from the whole study: The SMART-Seq v4 Ultra Low Input RNA kit was used to prepare libraries from fractions with low cell numbers. Bulk TCR alpha and beta repertoires were sequenced longitudinally to track T-cell clones before and after primary and booster YFV17D yellow fever vaccination. Two healthy male donors, one aged 18 to 29 and one aged 30 to 40 years, made up the cohort. Blood samples were taken at several timepoints before and after primary and secondary immunization, and bulk PBMC replicates and cell subsets were isolated.

From the cysteine through the phenylalanine, the CDR3 covers 15 amino acids. This entry keeps only the CDR3 DNA: 45 bases, framed from base 1. V is shortened by 3 bases, J by 0 bases, and the region joining them spans 6 bases. Regarding this clonotype: It has no known antigen specificity. Nothing much larger sits one base from this clone, and base qualities are not available.

The instrument given in TCRdb is Illumina NovaSeq 6000. TCR cDNA was made using 5'RACE template switching, a step that added a universal primer site and unique molecular identifiers. Priming for cDNA synthesis came from both the TCR alpha and TCR beta constant segments. Two PCR steps were used to amplify libraries, with sample barcodes and sequencing adapters being added in the second step. Sequencing of the libraries was done on either Illumina HiSeq 2500 (2x100 bp) or NovaSeq (2x150 bp). In the original analysis: Reads were demultiplexed and collapsed into UMI consensus sequences with MIGEC, and V(D)J alignment was performed with MiXCR. Vaccine-responding clonotypes were defined with edgeR using replicate PBMC samples, requiring FDR below 0.01 and a log2 fold change above 5 up to day 15. Bulk clonotypes were assigned CD4 or CD8 identity according to which sequenced CD4 or CD8 repertoire held them at higher abundance. TCRdb reprocessing: public reads trimmed at Q25 with fastp, clones called with MiXCR, in-frame beta chains kept. Entries are consolidated by CDR3 protein sequence, retaining the most common genes and DNA. The V and J calls here are based on TCRdb, not the publication. The sample records 250,000 to 400,000 distinct CDR3 sequences, around 4.4% of which are singletons. The ten largest clones capture 19% of the sample.

The study at large found these results: Compared with the primary T-cell response, the secondary T-cell response was weaker but faster, peaking on day 5 rather than day 15. FACS-sorted repertoires could contain abundant contaminating clonotypes from the bulk population, so computational filtering was required. Only two donors were included in the study, so the extent to which the findings can be generalized is limited. A small share of clonotypes occurred in both CD4 and CD8 compartments, likely arising from convergent recombination. Most clones expanded after primary vaccination were re-detected after the booster (almost 98% of CD4 and roughly 87% of CD8), suggesting broad memory maintenance.

This specimen's treatment or condition label, per the study, means: live attenuated yellow fever vaccine strain. At every blood-draw timepoint, two biological replicates of bulk PBMCs were collected. A standard Ficoll-Paque protocol was used to isolate PBMCs from peripheral blood. TriZol was used to extract RNA from bulk PBMCs, CD4 and CD8 fractions, and dextramer-positive and dextramer-negative fractions. This sequence originates from a man younger than 30 who received the YFV17D yellow fever vaccine. The rearrangement joined TRBV12-3 or TRBV12-4 to TRBJ2-6; the D segment cannot be called with confidence. The sequences come from PBMCs, collected 15 days after the yellow fever booster vaccination. CDR3 reads: CASSLVPSGANVLTF. The bases read TGTGCCAGCAGTTTGGTGCCCTCTGGGGCCAACGTCCTGACTTTC.